These T cell receptor beta chains were read from a single sample in a study of OX40 agonist ivuxolimab in advanced cancers. Method: immunoSEQ multiplex PCR; TCRdb's copy keeps in-frame clones and lacks some. The sample shows about 84,000 clones, more than 80% of them seen only once. This specimen was CD4+ or CD8+ T cells sorted from blood, taken in a trial of the OX40 agonist ivuxolimab. Receptors originate from an adult with an advanced solid tumor such as melanoma, head and neck, liver or kidney cancer. CDR3s include the opening cysteine and the closing phenylalanine or tryptophan. Each record gives: CDR3 protein, CDR3 DNA, J gene, CDR3 length, clone size, V gene, D gene. D genes are given only for firm matches. Size values are once, few and many counts, or a class for expanded clones, and some rows have none.

CDR3aa: CASSVSGQETQYF; CDR3nt: TGTGCCAGCAGCGTCAGCGGTCAAGAGACCCAGTACTTC; j_gene: TRBJ2-5; len: 13; abundance: -; v_gene: TRBV9; d_gene: -
CDR3aa: CAIAGIGGQIVAGELFF; CDR3nt: TGTGCCATCGCAGGGATTGGGGGGCAGATTGTTGCCGGGGAGCTGTTTTTT; j_gene: TRBJ2-2; len: 17; abundance: once; v_gene: TRBV10-3; d_gene: -
CDR3aa: CSVLAGADTQYF; CDR3nt: TGCAGCGTTTTAGCGGGGGCAGATACGCAGTATTTT; j_gene: TRBJ2-3; len: 12; abundance: -; v_gene: TRBV29-1; d_gene: TRBD2
CDR3aa: CASITAPQGSGNEQFF; CDR3nt: TGTGCCAGCATCACCGCCCCACAGGGGTCGGGCAATGAGCAGTTCTTC; j_gene: TRBJ2-1; len: 16; abundance: -; v_gene: TRBV7-2; d_gene: TRBD1
CDR3aa: CATRLQTPFSYEQYF; CDR3nt: TGTGCCACCAGGTTGCAAACACCATTCTCCTACGAGCAGTACTTC; j_gene: TRBJ2-7; len: 15; abundance: -; v_gene: TRBV6-6; d_gene: -
CDR3aa: CASSPGESGRSNYGYTF; CDR3nt: TGTGCCAGCAGCCCCGGCGAGTCGGGACGTTCTAACTATGGCTACACCTTC; j_gene: TRBJ1-2; len: 17; abundance: few; v_gene: TRBV7-3; d_gene: -
CDR3aa: CASSLEDSTDTQYF; CDR3nt: TGCGCCAGCAGCTTGGAAGATAGCACAGATACGCAGTATTTT; j_gene: TRBJ2-3; len: 14; abundance: few; v_gene: TRBV5-1; d_gene: -
CDR3aa: CAISEGRVGVADTQYF; CDR3nt: TGTGCCATCAGTGAGGGCAGGGTCGGTGTCGCAGATACGCAGTATTTT; j_gene: TRBJ2-3; len: 16; abundance: -; v_gene: TRBV10-3; d_gene: -
CDR3aa: CASSGRYNSPLHF; CDR3nt: TGTGCCAGTTCTGGACGATATAATTCACCCCTCCACTTT; j_gene: TRBJ1-6; len: 13; abundance: -; v_gene: TRBV28; d_gene: -
CDR3aa: CASSLTSRTGELFF; CDR3nt: TGTGCCAGCAGCTTAACGAGCAGGACCGGGGAGCTGTTTTTT; j_gene: TRBJ2-2; len: 14; abundance: once; v_gene: TRBV7-3; d_gene: -
CDR3aa: CASSSGTSNSPLHF; CDR3nt: TGTGCCAGCTCCTCCGGGACAAGCAATTCACCCCTCCACTTT; j_gene: TRBJ1-6; len: 14; abundance: -; v_gene: TRBV18; d_gene: -
CDR3aa: CASRQGGVMGRETQYF; CDR3nt: TGTGCCAGCAGGCAGGGGGGCGTAATGGGAAGGGAGACCCAGTACTTC; j_gene: TRBJ2-5; len: 16; abundance: -; v_gene: TRBV5-4; d_gene: -
CDR3aa: CASSPADREAFF; CDR3nt: TGTGCCAGCTCACCAGCGGACAGGGAAGCTTTCTTT; j_gene: TRBJ1-1; len: 12; abundance: -; v_gene: TRBV18; d_gene: TRBD1
CDR3aa: CSVKHGQGANVLTF; CDR3nt: TGCAGCGTTAAACACGGACAGGGGGCCAACGTCCTGACTTTC; j_gene: TRBJ2-6; len: 14; abundance: once; v_gene: TRBV29-1; d_gene: -
CDR3aa: CASGARTGHLHEQYF; CDR3nt: TGTGCCAGCGGTGCCAGGACAGGGCATTTACACGAGCAGTACTTC; j_gene: TRBJ2-7; len: 15; abundance: -; v_gene: TRBV7-2; d_gene: TRBD1
CDR3aa: CASGLEETQYF; CDR3nt: TGTGCCAGTGGACTGGAAGAGACCCAGTACTTC; j_gene: TRBJ2-5; len: 11; abundance: -; v_gene: TRBV14; d_gene: -
CDR3aa: CASSVQVETEAFF; CDR3nt: TGTGCCAGCAGCGTCCAGGTAGAGACTGAAGCTTTCTTT; j_gene: TRBJ1-1; len: 13; abundance: -; v_gene: TRBV9; d_gene: -
CDR3aa: CASSAGTPNTGELFF; CDR3nt: TGTGCCAGCAGCGCCGGGACTCCTAACACCGGGGAGCTGTTTTTT; j_gene: TRBJ2-2; len: 15; abundance: -; v_gene: TRBV9; d_gene: -
CDR3aa: CAASDRGRASNEKLFF; CDR3nt: TGTGCCGCATCAGACAGGGGGCGAGCAAGTAATGAAAAACTGTTTTTT; j_gene: TRBJ1-4; len: 16; abundance: few; v_gene: TRBV10-3; d_gene: TRBD1
CDR3aa: CASSYTRGPEQFF; CDR3nt: TGTGCCAGCAGTTACACCAGGGGGCCTGAGCAGTTCTTC; j_gene: TRBJ2-1; len: 13; abundance: -; v_gene: TRBV6-6; d_gene: TRBD1
CDR3aa: CASGTSGGTDTQYF; CDR3nt: TGTGCCAGCGGGACTAGCGGGGGCACAGATACGCAGTATTTT; j_gene: TRBJ2-3; len: 14; abundance: -; v_gene: TRBV18; d_gene: TRBD2
CDR3aa: CASSVDRANTGELFF; CDR3nt: TGTGCCAGTAGTGTGGACAGGGCGAACACCGGGGAGCTGTTTTTT; j_gene: TRBJ2-2; len: 15; abundance: -; v_gene: TRBV19; d_gene: TRBD1
CDR3aa: CASSLNGGQGWANVLTF; CDR3nt: TGTGCCAGCAGCCTCAATGGGGGACAGGGCTGGGCCAACGTCCTGACTTTC; j_gene: TRBJ2-6; len: 17; abundance: -; v_gene: TRBV7-6; d_gene: TRBD1
CDR3aa: CASSGLQGRSYEQYF; CDR3nt: TGTGCCAGCAGTGGACTACAGGGTAGATCCTACGAGCAGTACTTC; j_gene: TRBJ2-7; len: 15; abundance: -; v_gene: TRBV6-1; d_gene: -
CDR3aa: CASSSVIKRGSEQYF; CDR3nt: TGTGCCAGCAGCTCGGTCATAAAGAGAGGCTCCGAGCAGTACTTC; j_gene: TRBJ2-7; len: 15; abundance: -; v_gene: TRBV7-2; d_gene: -
CDR3aa: CASSSSQRGITDTQYF; CDR3nt: TGCGCCAGCAGCTCCTCCCAGCGGGGGATCACAGATACGCAGTATTTT; j_gene: TRBJ2-3; len: 16; abundance: -; v_gene: TRBV5-1; d_gene: TRBD2
CDR3aa: CASTGEGARNEQFF; CDR3nt: TGTGCCAGCACTGGAGAGGGGGCGCGAAATGAGCAGTTCTTC; j_gene: TRBJ2-1; len: 14; abundance: -; v_gene: TRBV28; d_gene: TRBD1
CDR3aa: CASSKEGRGVYF; CDR3nt: TGTGCCAGCAGTAAGGAGGGAAGGGGGGTGTACTTC; j_gene: TRBJ2-4; len: 12; abundance: -; v_gene: TRBV4-2; d_gene: -
CDR3aa: CASSLEAGQGESPLHF; CDR3nt: TGTGCCAGCAGCTTAGAGGCGGGACAGGGGGAATCACCCCTCCACTTT; j_gene: TRBJ1-6; len: 16; abundance: few; v_gene: TRBV11-2; d_gene: TRBD1
CDR3aa: CASSLGALLRDYGYTF; CDR3nt: TGTGCCAGCAGCTTGGGAGCCCTCCTAAGGGACTATGGCTACACCTTC; j_gene: TRBJ1-2; len: 16; abundance: once; v_gene: TRBV5-4; d_gene: -
CDR3aa: CASSPREGNYGYTF; CDR3nt: TGTGCCAGCAGTCCCCGGGAGGGAAACTATGGCTACACCTTC; j_gene: TRBJ1-2; len: 14; abundance: -; v_gene: TRBV7-2; d_gene: -
CDR3aa: CASTSSLAIQETQYF; CDR3nt: TGTGCCAGCACCTCGTCCCTAGCCATCCAAGAGACCCAGTACTTC; j_gene: TRBJ2-5; len: 15; abundance: once; v_gene: TRBV11-1; d_gene: -
CDR3aa: CASSPGPLNTEAFF; CDR3nt: TGTGCCAGCAGCCCGGGACCTCTGAACACTGAAGCTTTCTTT; j_gene: TRBJ1-1; len: 14; abundance: -; v_gene: TRBV7-2; d_gene: -
CDR3aa: CASSPRTSGGLSTDTQYF; CDR3nt: TGCGCCAGCAGCCCCAGGACTAGCGGGGGGCTAAGCACAGATACGCAGTATTTT; j_gene: TRBJ2-3; len: 18; abundance: few; v_gene: TRBV4-3; d_gene: TRBD2
CDR3aa: CASRVLGGTGELFF; CDR3nt: TGTGCCAGCAGGGTTCTTGGCGGCACCGGGGAGCTGTTTTTT; j_gene: TRBJ2-2; len: 14; abundance: -; v_gene: TRBV27; d_gene: -
CDR3aa: CASSPQQGAGNTIYF; CDR3nt: TGTGCCAGCAGCCCCCAGCAGGGAGCTGGAAACACCATATATTTT; j_gene: TRBJ1-3; len: 15; abundance: -; v_gene: TRBV7-3; d_gene: -
CDR3aa: CASSYPGTGGSYGYTF; CDR3nt: TGTGCCAGCAGTTACCCCGGGACAGGGGGGAGCTATGGCTACACCTTC; j_gene: TRBJ1-2; len: 16; abundance: -; v_gene: TRBV6-6; d_gene: TRBD1
CDR3aa: CASSLARLAGGLYNEQFF; CDR3nt: TGTGCCAGCAGCTTAGCCAGACTAGCGGGGGGTCTGTACAATGAGCAGTTCTTC; j_gene: TRBJ2-1; len: 18; abundance: once; v_gene: TRBV7-9; d_gene: TRBD2
CDR3aa: CASNFKSSSYGCTF; CDR3nt: TGTGCCAGTAACTTTAAATCCAGCTCCTATGGCTGCACCTTC; j_gene: TRBJ1-2; len: 14; abundance: once; v_gene: TRBV19; d_gene: -
CDR3aa: CASSTGALRPNQPQHF; CDR3nt: TGTGCCAGTAGTACCGGGGCTTTGAGGCCTAATCAGCCCCAGCATTTT; j_gene: TRBJ1-5; len: 16; abundance: -; v_gene: TRBV19; d_gene: -
CDR3aa: CASTRGQGSYNEQFF; CDR3nt: TGTGCCAGCACGCGGGGACAGGGGAGCTACAATGAGCAGTTCTTC; j_gene: TRBJ2-1; len: 15; abundance: once; v_gene: TRBV5-4; d_gene: TRBD1
CDR3aa: CASSSGLADALQQYF; CDR3nt: TGCGCCAGCAGCTCTGGACTAGCTGACGCCTTACAGCAGTACTTC; j_gene: TRBJ2-7; len: 15; abundance: -; v_gene: TRBV5-1; d_gene: TRBD2
CDR3aa: CASSLALESFSGNTIYF; CDR3nt: TGTGCCAGCAGCTTGGCCTTGGAGAGTTTTTCTGGAAACACCATATATTTT; j_gene: TRBJ1-3; len: 17; abundance: -; v_gene: TRBV5-5; d_gene: -
CDR3aa: CASTRGTGANVLTF; CDR3nt: TGTGCCAGCACCCGCGGGACCGGGGCCAACGTCCTGACTTTC; j_gene: TRBJ2-6; len: 14; abundance: -; v_gene: TRBV6-5; d_gene: -